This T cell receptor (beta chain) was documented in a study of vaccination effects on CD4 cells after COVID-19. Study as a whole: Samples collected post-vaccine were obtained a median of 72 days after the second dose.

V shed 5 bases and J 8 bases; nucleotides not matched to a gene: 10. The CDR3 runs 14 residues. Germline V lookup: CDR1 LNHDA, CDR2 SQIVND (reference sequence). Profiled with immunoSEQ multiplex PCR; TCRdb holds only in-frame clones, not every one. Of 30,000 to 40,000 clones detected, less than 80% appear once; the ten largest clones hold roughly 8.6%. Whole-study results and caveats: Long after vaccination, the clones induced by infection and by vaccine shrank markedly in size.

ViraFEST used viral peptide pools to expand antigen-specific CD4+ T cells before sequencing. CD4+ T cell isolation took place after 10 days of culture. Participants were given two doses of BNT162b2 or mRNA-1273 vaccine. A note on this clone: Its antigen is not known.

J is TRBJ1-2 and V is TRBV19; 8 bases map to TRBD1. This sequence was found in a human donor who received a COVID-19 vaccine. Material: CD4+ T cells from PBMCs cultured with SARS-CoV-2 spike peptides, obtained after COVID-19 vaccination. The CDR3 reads CASSSGQVGSGYTF. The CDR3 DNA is TGTGCCAGTAGTTCGGGACAGGTAGGATCGGGCTACACCTTC.